These 3 T cell receptor beta chains came from one sample sequenced in a study of cytomegalovirus exposure and HLA in healthy donors. The PCR was carried out with 60 Vbeta primers and 13 Jbeta primers. Sequenced by immunoSEQ multiplex PCR; TCRdb stores in-frame clones only, minus some. The sample yields nearly 200,000 clones, 75% to 85% seen once. Sequencing used PBMCs. The origin of the receptors is a woman between 45 and 65 years old in good health and CMV-seropositive.

This CDR3 reads CASSLARPSGQETQYF. CDR3 sequence (DNA): TGTGCCAGCAGCTTAGCGCGGCCTAGCGGGCAAGAGACCCAGTACTTC. The V and J genes are TRBV7-9 and TRBJ2-5; TRBD2 matches at 8 bases. The CDR3 runs to 16 residues. Germline V gene data show CDR1 as SEHNR and CDR2 as FQNEAQ (reference sequence). Trimming took 0 bases from V and 2 from J; bases not matched to a gene: 5.

This chain connects TRBV4-1 to TRBJ1-4, with 9 bases identical to TRBD1. The J segment lost 0 bases and the V segment lost 2 bases, leaving 4 bases of the junction unmatched. CDR1 is MGHRA and CDR2 is YSYEKL in the germline V gene. The CDR3 is 17 residues long. CDR3 coding DNA: TGCGCCAGCAGCCAACCAACAGGGGGCTCAACTAATGAAAAACTGTTTTTT. It is translated as CASSQPTGGSTNEKLFF.

The V and J genes are TRBV4-2 and TRBJ1-4; 9 bases are shared with TRBD1. This CDR3 is built from 16 residues. Germline loops: CDR1 LGHNA, CDR2 YNFKEQ. Trimming at V came to 0 bases and at J to 6 bases, leaving 5 bases not matched to a gene. The CDR3 protein is CASSQDPGQGHEKLFF. Written as DNA, the CDR3 is TGTGCCAGCAGCCAAGATCCGGGACAGGGACATGAAAAACTGTTTTTT.